A selection of T cell receptor beta chains follows, all from one sample in a study of cytomegalovirus exposure and HLA in healthy donors. Profiling relied on immunoSEQ multiplex PCR, and the TCRdb table lists in-frame clones only, not all of them. The sample carries 200,000 to 250,000 clones, about 75% recorded once. Sequenced input: PBMCs. All receptors derive from a woman younger than 45 in good health and CMV-seronegative. Each CDR3 is given with its conserved first and last residue. Fields, in order: clone size, J gene, V gene, D gene, CDR3 DNA, CDR3 protein. A D gene is named only where the DNA matches it firmly. Clone size, where shown, is once, few, many, or a class for clones that have expanded.

. TRBJ2-7 TRBV27 . TGTGCCAGCAGCCTAACAGGGAACGAGCAGTACTTC CASSLTGNEQYF
few TRBJ2-7 TRBV5-1 . TGCGCCAGCAGCTTGGCCGGGGACTCCTACGAGCAGTACTTT CASSLAGDSYEQYF
. TRBJ1-1 TRBV9 TRBD1 TGTGCCAGCAGCGGGGTTCGGGACAGGGGGTCCTATGACACTGAAGCTTTCTTT CASSGVRDRGSYDTEAFF
. TRBJ1-1 TRBV5-4 TRBD1 TGTGCCAGCAGGCAGAGACAGGGGCTGAACACTGAAGCTTTCTTT CASRQRQGLNTEAFF
. TRBJ1-4 TRBV27 TRBD1 TGTGCCAGCAACACAGGGGGCACTAATGAAAAACTGTTTTTT CASNTGGTNEKLFF
once TRBJ2-3 TRBV18 . TGTGCCAGCTCACCGTCGTCAGGAACAGATACGCGGTATTTT CASSPSSGTDTRYF
. TRBJ2-7 TRBV5-6 TRBD2 TGTGCCAGCAGCTCAACACTAGCGGGGTCCTACGAGCAGTACTTC CASSSTLAGSYEQYF
. TRBJ1-2 TRBV4-1 . TGCGCCAGCAGCCCGCTAACGTCACTCAACTATGGCTACACCTTC CASSPLTSLNYGYTF
few TRBJ1-2 TRBV27 TRBD1 TGTGCCAGCAGTTTATCCTTGCAGGGGGCAGATGGCTACACCTTC CASSLSLQGADGYTF
. TRBJ1-2 TRBV5-4 TRBD1 TGTGCCAGCAGCTTGGAACAGGGGAACTATGGCTACACCTTC CASSLEQGNYGYTF
. TRBJ1-1 TRBV19 . TGTACCAGTAGTATCGGTGGCAGGGTGGGTGGCACTGAAGCTTTCTTT CTSSIGGRVGGTEAFF
. TRBJ2-7 TRBV7-9 . TGTTCCAGCAGTAGGGGGAGTTCCTACGAGCAGTACTTC CSSSRGSSYEQYF
. TRBJ1-5 TRBV6-6 . TGTGCCAGCAGCCTAGACGAGCCTCGCGCGGATCAGCCCCAGCATTTT CASSLDEPRADQPQHF
few TRBJ2-2 TRBV12-5 TRBD1 TGTGCTAGTGGCCGACAGGGGATCTGTGCGAACACCGGGGAGCTGTTTTTT CASGRQGICANTGELFF
. TRBJ1-6 TRBV6-6 TRBD1 TGTGCCAGCAGTGACAGGGGGCCCAATTCACCCCTCCACTTT CASSDRGPNSPLHF
. TRBJ1-2 TRBV6-5 TRBD1 TGTGCCAGCAGTTCCCAGTACAGGGGAGAGTATGGCTACACCTTC CASSSQYRGEYGYTF
. TRBJ1-5 TRBV12-5 . TGTGCTAGTGGTTTGAGACACAACCAGCCCCAGCATTTT CASGLRHNQPQHF
. TRBJ1-2 TRBV9 . TGTGCCAGCAGCGTTCTCGGGTACAGGGATAGTGGCTACACCTTC CASSVLGYRDSGYTF
. TRBJ2-7 TRBV7-9 . TGTCCCAGCAGCCACTCTTCCTACGAGCAGTACTTC CPSSHSSYEQYF
. TRBJ1-1 TRBV19 . TGTGCCAGTAGTTGGGCCGGGGGCACTGAAGCTTTCTTT CASSWAGGTEAFF
. TRBJ1-4 TRBV2 TRBD1 TGTGCCAGCAGGGCATTACAGGGGGCGGCGAATGAAAAACTGTTTTTT CASRALQGAANEKLFF
. TRBJ2-7 TRBV5-4 TRBD2 TGTGCCAGCAGCATGGAAGCGGGAGGGTACGAGCAGTACTTC CASSMEAGGYEQYF
. TRBJ2-3 TRBV2 TRBD2 TGTGCCACAGGAACCCGGGGGGGTCTCACAGATACGCAGTATTTT CATGTRGGLTDTQYF
few TRBJ1-3 TRBV30 TRBD1 TGTGCCTGGAGTCCAGGGGGATCTGGAAACACCATATATTTT CAWSPGGSGNTIYF
. TRBJ1-4 TRBV4-1 . TGCGCCAGCAGCCCGACTCCGGGGGATGAAAAACTGTTTTTT CASSPTPGDEKLFF